This TCR beta chain was documented in a study of cytomegalovirus exposure and HLA in healthy donors. Study-wide findings and caveats: Some V segments, TRBV6-2 and TRBV6-3 among them, were indistinguishable and were therefore excluded. The study recorded about 150 TCR beta chains that were cytomegalovirus-associated. HLA-A and HLA-B allele assignments for most subjects were reportedly predicted accurately using TCR beta sequences. Rare sequences made up most TCRs, while some public TCRs were found in many donors.

Use of 60 Vbeta and 13 Jbeta primers characterized the PCR. Profiled with immunoSEQ multiplex PCR; TCRdb holds only in-frame clones, not every one. Here the sample spans 150,000 to 200,000 clones, 75% to 80% being singletons. About this clone itself: Its antigen remains unidentified.

The germline gives CDR1 MNHEY, CDR2 SVGAGI. This CDR3 spans 13 amino acids. V lost 10 bases, J lost 6 bases, and 8 bases stayed unmatched. The chain couples TRBV6-5 to TRBJ1-2; 10 bases are a match to TRBD1. The sequence was obtained from a woman aged 50 to 60 in good health and CMV-seropositive. The sample was PBMCs. DNA for the CDR3: TGTGCCACGCGACAGGGGGCTAGTGATGGCTACACCTTC. This gives the protein CATRQGASDGYTF.